This T cell receptor beta chain emerged from a study of blood T cells in healthy people across ages. Study-wide points: Observed TCR beta diversity per million T cells went down as age went up. This fall followed a roughly linear course with age.

The CDR3 totals 13 residues. Germline CDR1 and CDR2: DFQATT and SNEGSKA (reference sequence). J lost 3 bases, V lost 6 bases, and 6 bases had no gene match. Remarks on this clonotype: As yet, its antigen is unknown.

Sample-barcoded 5' priming and a J-beta primer mix drove a second PCR of roughly 6 to 12 cycles. Template switching added a 12-random-nucleotide identifier to every cDNA molecule. TCRdb reanalysed the 5' RACE reads using MiXCR and keeps one entry per CDR3 protein. Seen here are about 640,000 distinct CDR3 sequences, about 53% observed once, and the top ten hold more than 35%. V is TRBV20-1 and J is TRBJ1-2, with 8 bases matching TRBD1. Input material: blood. This receptor was identified in a man aged 60 to 75 in good health. The CDR3 DNA sequence: TGCAGTGCCTACGACAGGGGTGACTATGGCTACACCTTC. Protein product: CSAYDRGDYGYTF.